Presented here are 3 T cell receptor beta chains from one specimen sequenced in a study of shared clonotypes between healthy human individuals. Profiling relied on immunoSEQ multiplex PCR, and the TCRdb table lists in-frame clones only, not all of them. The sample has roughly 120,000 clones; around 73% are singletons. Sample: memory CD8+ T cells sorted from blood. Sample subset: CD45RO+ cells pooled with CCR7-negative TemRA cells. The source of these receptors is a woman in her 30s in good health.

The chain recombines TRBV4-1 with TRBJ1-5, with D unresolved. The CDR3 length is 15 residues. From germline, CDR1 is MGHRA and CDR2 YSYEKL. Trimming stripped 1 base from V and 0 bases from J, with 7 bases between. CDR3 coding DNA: TGCGCCAGCAGCCAAGGAACGATTAGCAATCAGCCCCAGCATTTT. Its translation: CASSQGTISNQPQHF.

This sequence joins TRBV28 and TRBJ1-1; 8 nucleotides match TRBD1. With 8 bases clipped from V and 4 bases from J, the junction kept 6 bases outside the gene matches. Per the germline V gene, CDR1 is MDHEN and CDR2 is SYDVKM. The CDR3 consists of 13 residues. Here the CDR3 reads CASRRTGRTEAFF. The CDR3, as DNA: TGTGCCAGCCGACGGACAGGGCGCACTGAAGCTTTCTTT.

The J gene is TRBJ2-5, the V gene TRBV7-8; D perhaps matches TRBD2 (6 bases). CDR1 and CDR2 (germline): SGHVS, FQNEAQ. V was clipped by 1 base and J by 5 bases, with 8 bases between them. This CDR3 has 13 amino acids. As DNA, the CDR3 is TGTGCCAGCAGCTTAGGGGACTCGGAGACCCAGTACTTC. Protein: CASSLGDSETQYF.